These 3 T cell receptor beta chains share one sample of origin, sequenced in a study of blood T cell repertoires in COVID-19. The table came from immunoSEQ multiplex PCR; TCRdb's copy has only in-frame clones and leaves some out. The sample lists a few hundred thousand clones, 70% to 90% seen once, with under 4% in the top ten. The sequencing sample was made of peripheral blood. All receptors come from a young man with active or convalescent COVID-19.

The chain combines TRBV7-2 with TRBJ2-7; a weak D match, TRBD2 (6 bases). There are 14 residues in the CDR3. Trimming pared 2 bases from V and 4 bases from J, leaving 12 bases between. Germline V gene sequence: CDR1 SGHTA, CDR2 FQGNSA. CDR3 amino acids: CASSLKLGSYEQYF. The CDR3 bases are TGTGCCAGCAGCTTAAAACTCGGGAGTTACGAGCAGTACTTC.

Comments on this clone: A much larger clone is a single base away; this may be a read error. The chain has TRBV2 and TRBJ1-2, with 9 bases aligning to TRBD1. Unmatched junction bases numbered 6, after V lost 6 bases and J lost 4 bases. The germline gives CDR1 SNHLY, CDR2 FYNNEI. This CDR3 has 14 amino acids. The CDR3 spells CASSPGTGLYGYTF. CDR3 coding DNA: TGTGCCAGCAGCCCCGGGACAGGGCTCTATGGCTACACCTTC.

The chain links TRBV6-5 to TRBJ2-4; D is perhaps TRBD2 (7 bases). The V end lost 6 bases, the J end lost 0 bases, and 12 bases lay between the germline ends. Looked up from germline, CDR1 is MNHEY and CDR2 is SVGAGI. CDR3 size: 15 residues. The chain's CDR3 is CASSQGGVAKNIQYF. CDR3 nucleotides: TGTGCCAGCAGCCAAGGGGGGGTAGCCAAAAACATTCAGTACTTC.